This T cell receptor (beta chain) was sequenced during a study of human T cells and chemical hapten exposure (dated by TCRdb to the early 2020s). In terms of the full investigation: Libraries were pooled for sequencing, and variation in per-sample TCR yields was attributed mainly to small differences in library volumes within the pool. In alopecia patients, the study followed how the peripheral blood TCR repertoire changed in vivo over primary and secondary sensitization to diphenylcyclopropenone (DPC), a hapten. From each blood RNA sample, both TCR alpha and TCR beta chains were sequenced.

Library creation used RACE. Instrument on record: NextSeq 500. Library preparation attached unique molecular identifiers to individual cDNA molecules for quantitative, reproducible TCR counting. Per the original workflow: A median of about 89,000 TCRs per sample was observed, with a range of 23,224 to 690,600. The Decombinator software suite was used to annotate the V, J and CDR3 of the TCR reads. For the PS versus PT1 abundance plots, all samples were subsampled to the same number of TCRs (28,000). TCRs were defined as expanded if absent before sensitization and observed at least eight times at the 2-week time point. Through fastp at Q25 and MiXCR, TCRdb rebuilt clones from the public reads, retaining in-frame beta chains. Rows matching on CDR3 protein sequence are summarized as one entry with the most common DNA and genes. It is TCRdb's table, rather than the study itself, that gives the V and J calls and clone size. The sample table lists 25,000 to 35,000 distinct CDR3 sequences, about 7% of them with a count of one. Jointly, the top ten make up less than 10% of the sample.

Per the publication, the time point label means: healthy volunteer bleed at 2 weeks. Unfractionated whole blood was collected in Tempus Blood RNA tubes, and total RNA was extracted from that blood. About 5 healthy volunteers served as TCR sequencing controls and were bled at day 0, 2 weeks and 6 weeks. In its sample, this clonotype was seen many times. The antigen it recognizes is unknown. No base quality information exists; no much larger clone differs at one position. Study-wide findings and limitations: Repeated subsampling changed both the strength of the expansion versus patch-test correlation and the threshold at which the correlation became significant. DPC sensitization did not change the number of TCRs with a frequency above 1 in 1000, and there was no evidence of changes in global repertoire structure.

Measured from the cysteine to the phenylalanine, the CDR3 is 14 residues long. This entry keeps only the CDR3 DNA: 42 bases, framed from base 1. V loses 6 bases, J loses 4 bases, and the germline ends lie 12 bases apart. CDR1 SNHLY and CDR2 FYNNEI are derived from the germline V gene. This chain joins TRBV2 to TRBJ1-4; no D segment can be confidently identified. Sequenced material: whole blood. This TCR came from a human donor in good health. Some clones in this sample may be carry-over from other donors' samples. The CDR3 is CASRDPNDNEKLFF. The bases are TGTGCCAGCAGGGACCCAAACGATAATGAAAAACTGTTTTTT.